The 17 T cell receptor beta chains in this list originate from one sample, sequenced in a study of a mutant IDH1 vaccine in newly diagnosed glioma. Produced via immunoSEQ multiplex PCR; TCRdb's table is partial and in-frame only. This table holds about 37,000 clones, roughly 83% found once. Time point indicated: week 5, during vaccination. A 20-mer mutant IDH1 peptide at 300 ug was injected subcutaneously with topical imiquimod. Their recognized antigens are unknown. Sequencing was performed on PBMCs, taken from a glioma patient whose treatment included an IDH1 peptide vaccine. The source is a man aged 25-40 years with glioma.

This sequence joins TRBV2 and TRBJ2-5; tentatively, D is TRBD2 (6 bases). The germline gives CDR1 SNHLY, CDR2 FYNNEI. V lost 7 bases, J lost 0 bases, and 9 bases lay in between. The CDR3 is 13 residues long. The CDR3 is CASTGGDQETQYF. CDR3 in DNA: TGTGCCAGCACTGGCGGGGACCAAGAGACCCAGTACTTC.

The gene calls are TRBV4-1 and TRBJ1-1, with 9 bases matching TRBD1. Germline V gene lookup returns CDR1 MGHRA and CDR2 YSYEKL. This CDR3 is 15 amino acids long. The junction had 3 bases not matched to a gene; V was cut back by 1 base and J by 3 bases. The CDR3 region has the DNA TGCGCCAGCAGCCAAGTTCGGACAGGGGACACTGAAGCTTTCTTT. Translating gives CASSQVRTGDTEAFF.

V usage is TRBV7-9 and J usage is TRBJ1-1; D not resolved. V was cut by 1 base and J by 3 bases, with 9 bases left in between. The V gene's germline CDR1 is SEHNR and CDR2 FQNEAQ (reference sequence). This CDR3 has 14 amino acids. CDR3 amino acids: CASSLGSIDTEAFF. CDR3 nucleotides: TGTGCCAGCAGCTTAGGGAGCATAGACACTGAAGCTTTCTTT. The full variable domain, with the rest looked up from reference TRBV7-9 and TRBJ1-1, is DTGVSQNPRHKITKRGQNVTFRCDPISEHNRLYWYRQTLGQGPEFLTYFQNEAQLEKSRLLSDRFSAERPKGSFSTLEIQRTEQGDSAMYLCASSLGSIDTEAFFGQGTRLTVV.

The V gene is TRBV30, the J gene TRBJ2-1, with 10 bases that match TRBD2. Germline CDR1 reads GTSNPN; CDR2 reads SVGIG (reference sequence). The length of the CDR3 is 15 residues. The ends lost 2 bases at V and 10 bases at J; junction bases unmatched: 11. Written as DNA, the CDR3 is TGTGCCTGGAGTACAAGGGCTAGCGGGAGTGGCGAGCAGTTCTTC. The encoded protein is CAWSTRASGSGEQFF.

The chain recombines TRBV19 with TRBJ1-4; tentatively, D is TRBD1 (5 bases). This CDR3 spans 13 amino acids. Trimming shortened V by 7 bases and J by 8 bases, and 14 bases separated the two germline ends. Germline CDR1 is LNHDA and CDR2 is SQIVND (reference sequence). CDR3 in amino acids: CASTLGVQEKLFF. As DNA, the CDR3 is TGTGCCAGTACCTTAGGGGTACAGGAAAAACTGTTTTTT.

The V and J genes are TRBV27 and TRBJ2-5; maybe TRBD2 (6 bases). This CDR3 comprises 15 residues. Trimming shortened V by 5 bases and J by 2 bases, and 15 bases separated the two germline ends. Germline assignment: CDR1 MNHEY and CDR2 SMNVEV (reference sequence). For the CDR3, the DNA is TGTGCCAGCAGTCCCTCCGGGGGAAGGCAAGAGACCCAGTACTTC. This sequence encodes CASSPSGGRQETQYF.

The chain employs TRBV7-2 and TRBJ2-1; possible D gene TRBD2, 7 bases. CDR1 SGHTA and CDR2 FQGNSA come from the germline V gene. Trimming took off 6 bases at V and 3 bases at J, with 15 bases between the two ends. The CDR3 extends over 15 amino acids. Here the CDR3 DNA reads TGTGCCAGCAGGGGAGGGGGGGCCCTCTACAATGAGCAGTTCTTC. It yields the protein CASRGGGALYNEQFF.

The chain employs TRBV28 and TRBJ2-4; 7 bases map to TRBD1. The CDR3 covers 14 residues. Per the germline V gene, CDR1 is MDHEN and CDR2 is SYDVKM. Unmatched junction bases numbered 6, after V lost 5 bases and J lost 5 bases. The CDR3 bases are TGTGCCAGCAGTCCTGGACAGGCTGAAAACATTCAGTACTTC. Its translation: CASSPGQAENIQYF.

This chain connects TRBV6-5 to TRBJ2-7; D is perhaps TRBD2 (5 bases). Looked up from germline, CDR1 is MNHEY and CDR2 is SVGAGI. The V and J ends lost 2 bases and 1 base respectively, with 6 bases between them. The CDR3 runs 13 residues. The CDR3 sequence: CASSYEGSYEQYF. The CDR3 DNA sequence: TGTGCCAGCAGTTACGAGGGATCCTACGAGCAGTACTTC.

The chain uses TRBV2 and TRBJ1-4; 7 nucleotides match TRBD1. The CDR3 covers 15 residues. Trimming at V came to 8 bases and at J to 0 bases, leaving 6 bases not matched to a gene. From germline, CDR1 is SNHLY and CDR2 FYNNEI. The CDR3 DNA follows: TGTGCCAGCGAAAGGGACAGAGCAACTAATGAAAAACTGTTTTTT. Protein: CASERDRATNEKLFF.

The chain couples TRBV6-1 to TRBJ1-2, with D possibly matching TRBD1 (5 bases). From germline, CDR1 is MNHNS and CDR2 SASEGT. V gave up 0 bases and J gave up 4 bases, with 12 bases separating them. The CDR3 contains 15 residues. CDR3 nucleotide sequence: TGTGCCAGCAGTGAAGCAATGGGGGGGAGCTATGGCTACACCTTC. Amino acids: CASSEAMGGSYGYTF.

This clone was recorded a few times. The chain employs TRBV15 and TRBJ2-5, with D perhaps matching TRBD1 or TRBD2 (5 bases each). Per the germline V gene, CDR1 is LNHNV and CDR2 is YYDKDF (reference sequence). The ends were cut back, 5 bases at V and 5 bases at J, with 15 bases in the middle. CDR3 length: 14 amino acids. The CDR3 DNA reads TGTGCCACCAGCGAAGGGGTTAGCGCTGAGACCCAGTACTTC. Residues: CATSEGVSAETQYF.

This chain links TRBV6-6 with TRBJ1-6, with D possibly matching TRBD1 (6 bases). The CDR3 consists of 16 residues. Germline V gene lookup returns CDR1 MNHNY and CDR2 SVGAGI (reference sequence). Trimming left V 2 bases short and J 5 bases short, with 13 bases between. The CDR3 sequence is CASSYPRDIHNSPLHF. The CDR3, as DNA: TGTGCCAGCAGTTACCCTCGGGACATCCATAATTCACCCCTCCACTTT.

The CDR3 nucleotides read TGTGCCAGTAAGCGGGGGGCGACAGATACGCAGTATTTT. Its translation is CASKRGATDTQYF. V gene TRBV19 combines with J gene TRBJ2-3, with TRBD2 matching over 9 bases. The V gene's germline CDR1 is LNHDA and CDR2 SQIVND (reference sequence). CDR3 length: 13 residues. Germline trimming cut 7 bases from V and 3 bases from J; bases unmatched to any gene: 2.

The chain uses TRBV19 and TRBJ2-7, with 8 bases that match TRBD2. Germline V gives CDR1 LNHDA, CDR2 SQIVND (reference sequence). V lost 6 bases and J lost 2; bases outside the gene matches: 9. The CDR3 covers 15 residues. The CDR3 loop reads CASRPGQRGTYEQYF. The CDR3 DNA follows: TGTGCCAGTAGGCCTGGGCAGCGGGGGACCTACGAGCAGTACTTC.

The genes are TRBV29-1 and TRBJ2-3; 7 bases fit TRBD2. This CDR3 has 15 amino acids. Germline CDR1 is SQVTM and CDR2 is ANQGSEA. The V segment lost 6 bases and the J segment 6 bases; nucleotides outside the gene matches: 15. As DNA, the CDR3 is TGCAGCGTCTCTGAGACCGGGGGAGGGGCCGATACGCAGTATTTT. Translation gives CSVSETGGGADTQYF.

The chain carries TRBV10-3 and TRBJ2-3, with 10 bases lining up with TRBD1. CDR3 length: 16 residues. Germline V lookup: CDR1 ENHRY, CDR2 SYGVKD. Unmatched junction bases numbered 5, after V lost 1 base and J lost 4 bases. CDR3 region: CAISELRDRGPDTQYF. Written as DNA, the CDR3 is TGTGCCATCAGTGAGTTGAGGGACAGGGGCCCAGATACGCAGTATTTT.